This T cell receptor beta chain was recovered during a study of T cell responses to AZD1222 COVID-19 vaccine. Some clones are missing from TCRdb's copy, which holds only in-frame ones; the method was immunoSEQ multiplex PCR. The sample consists of approximately 61,000 clones, about 81% of them appearing once. Points on this clone: The antigen remains undetermined.

The CDR3 runs to 13 residues. Germline CDR1 reads LGHNA; CDR2 reads YSLEER. Trimming removed 0 bases from V and 5 bases from J, with 7 bases in between. The study, taken as a whole, reports: Of the AZD1222 recipients, only 5 or 6 were seropositive at baseline.

Pooling covered second doses at about 4 or about 12 weeks. This TCR derives from an adult who received the AZD1222 COVID-19 vaccine. Sample: peripheral blood, taken 28 days after the second AZD1222 dose. J is TRBJ1-2 and V is TRBV4-3; D unclear. The CDR3 region is CASSQDSGYGYTF. DNA of the CDR3: TGCGCCAGCAGCCAAGATAGCGGGTATGGCTACACCTTC.